This record covers a single TCR beta chain. Its antigen specificity is not known. Base-call qualities are not available, and no considerably larger clone is one nucleotide away. The donors were roughly 40 Caucasian individuals from Russia, aged roughly 6 to 100 years, who were systemically healthy. Each donor gave around 9.9 milliliters of peripheral blood, collected into EDTA-treated Vacutainer tubes. Ficoll-Paque density-gradient centrifugation was used to isolate PBMCs, with at least 6.5 million obtained per sample. Trizol reagent was used to extract total RNA from PBMCs, with at least 6 micrograms per sample. The percentages of naive CD45RAhigh/CD27high T cells were determined by flow cytometry on a PBMC aliquot from every donor. The germline V gene (reference sequence) supplies CDR1 DFQATT and CDR2 SNEGSKA. CDR3 length: 14 amino acids, cysteine to phenylalanine. Left in the record is the CDR3 DNA by itself, 42 bases read in frame from the first base. V is clipped by 5 bases and J by 4 bases, and the sequence between their germline boundaries is 17 bases long.

The data belong to a study of blood T cells in healthy people across ages (dated by TCRdb to about 2015). As for the study more broadly: In model experiments, template switching captured roughly one uniquely barcoded TCR beta cDNA molecule for every two T cells. Using deep sequencing normalized with unique cDNA molecular identifiers, the study measured how TCR beta repertoire diversity changes with age. Four age groups were formed from the donors: young (average approximately 15 years), middle-aged (approximately 39), aged (approximately 60) and long-lived (more than 75). The study analyzed two additional independent replicas of 1 million unique cDNA reads from the same blood draw for two donors, one aged 18 to 30 and one aged 80 or older. Beyond this particular receptor, the publication reports: The CMV infection status of donors was not known, potentially confounding age-related changes in expanded clonotypes. The long-lived group showed more naive CD4+ T cells, fewer expanded clones and increased TCR diversity than the aged group, suggesting age selection. As age increased, observed TCR beta diversity per million T cells dropped in a roughly linear way, and a significant reduction was already evident by age 40. Because profiling used bulk unsorted PBMCs, naive and antigen-experienced compartments could not be compared conclusively. A strong correlation was found between observed TCR beta diversity and the percentage of naive T cells measured by flow cytometry. Estimates of total diversity based on one million sequenced T cells were regarded as lower bounds and as underestimates.

The library was produced with 5' RACE. Instrument on record: Illumina HiSeq 2500. The second PCR ran for roughly 6 to 11 cycles and used a J-beta primer mix along with a sample-barcoded 5' primer. A unique molecular identifier was introduced onto each TCR beta cDNA molecule by a template-switch 5' adaptor carrying 12 random nucleotides. Each sample yielded at least 2.5 million CDR3-containing paired-end reads. All of the RNA was converted into first-strand cDNA using the Mint cDNA synthesis kit, with a TRBC-specific oligonucleotide serving as the primer. Following uracil-DNA glycosylase treatment, all cDNA underwent a first 18-cycle PCR with the universal primers M1SS and BC2_uni_R. The authors' analysis ran thus. For normalization, 1 million high-quality reads, each with a distinct molecular identifier, were randomly selected from each sample. Instead of being binned into consensus sequences, reads with shared molecular identifiers were discarded. MiTCR, with a Q25 quality threshold and the strictest error-elimination algorithm, was used for CDR3 identification, clonotype clustering and error correction. A nonparametric unseen species model using Euler transformation provided a lower-bound estimate of total TCR beta diversity. TCRdb reanalyzed the raw reads on its own, using fastp at Q25 for trimming and MiXCR for clone calling, and kept in-frame beta chains. Rows are combined by CDR3 protein, so each entry shows the most common genes and DNA. The V and J calls, along with clone size, are taken from TCRdb and not from the paper's own processing. For this sample there are more than 650,000 distinct CDR3 sequences; 20% to 30% appear just once. The ten largest clones capture 2.5% to 3.5% of the sample.

Separately, the same data were catalogued under a study of T cells of mothers and their children. That second report states: The donors were nine systemically healthy Caucasian individuals, made up of three mothers and their six children. cDNA synthesis consumed the entire amount of extracted RNA, loaded at around 1.5 ug RNA in each 15 ul reaction. Sample barcodes and 2-4 random nucleotides were added via the M1S primer in the second PCR. Each mother yielded over 9.5 million TCR beta CDR3 reads and each child 2.5 million to 3 million reads. Thymic selection similarly shapes TCR recombination output in related and unrelated pairs, with minor effect from inherited differences. Normalized repertoire overlap was always slightly but never significantly higher in related than unrelated mother-child pairs. Persistent microchimeric T cell clones were not detected, at a sensitivity of approximately 93 clones per million clonotypes. To look for features that set related mother-child pairs apart from unrelated individuals, the researchers ran deep NGS to compare the TCR beta repertoires of mothers and children. Mothers averaged roughly 40 +/- 4 years of age and children averaged around 10 +/- 4 years. After adapters were ligated using NEBNext reagents, the libraries underwent 100+100 nt paired-end sequencing on an Illumina HiSeq 2000. To avoid cross-contamination, the mother libraries and the child libraries were prepared a month apart and sequenced in separate runs. For each donor, between roughly 450,000 and 2,100,000 distinct TCR beta clonotypes were identified. Naive TCR beta clonotypes were estimated from low-frequency clonotypes matched to each donor's FACS-determined naive share, without sorting.

The receptor chain draws on TRBV20-1 and TRBJ1-2; TRBD1 might be the D gene, on 5 matching bases. This TCR was recovered from a boy aged 5-17 years in good health. The sequencing input was blood. The CDR3 reads CSARPGPGPYGYTF. The nucleotide sequence reads TGCAGTGCTCGCCCCGGTCCGGGGCCCTATGGCTACACCTTC.